This T cell receptor beta chain comes out of a study of blood T cells in healthy people across ages. Study results and limitations: Observed TCR beta diversity per million T cells went down as age went up. This fall followed a roughly linear course with age.

A sample-barcoded 5' primer and a J-beta primer mix were used in a second PCR of roughly 7 to 11 cycles. MiXCR, run by TCRdb on the 5' RACE reads, gives a single entry per CDR3 protein. In the table there are 1.5 million to 2 million distinct CDR3 sequences, roughly 52% of which are singletons. The germline V gene has CDR1 SQVTM and CDR2 ANQGSEA. Deletions cut 5 bases from V and 5 bases from J, with 15 bases between. The CDR3 sequence is 14 residues long. Points on this clonotype: Antigen: not known.

The TCR sequence derives from a woman in her forties in good health. Material for sequencing was blood. The rearrangement uses TRBV29-1 and TRBJ1-4; D is uncertain. CDR3 residues: CSVLNTRRNEKLFF. The CDR3 DNA follows: TGCAGCGTTTTAAACACACGAAGAAATGAAAAACTGTTTTTT.